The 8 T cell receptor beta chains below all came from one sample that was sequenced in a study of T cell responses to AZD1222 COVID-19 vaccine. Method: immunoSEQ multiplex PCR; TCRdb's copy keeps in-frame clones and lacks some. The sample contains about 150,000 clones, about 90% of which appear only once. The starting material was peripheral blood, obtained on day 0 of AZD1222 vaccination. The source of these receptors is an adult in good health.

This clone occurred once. CDR3: CASFSGRDTGELFF. CDR3 bases: TGTGCCAGCTTTTCAGGGCGTGACACCGGGGAGCTGTTTTTT. The V and J genes are TRBV11-2 and TRBJ2-2; a possible D gene is TRBD1 (5 bases). This CDR3 has 14 residues. CDR1 is SGHAT, CDR2 FQNNGV, per germline. V was clipped by 8 bases and J by 3 bases, with 13 bases between them. The variable domain in full, with the rest retrieved from reference TRBV11-2 and TRBJ2-2, is EAGVAQSPRYKIIEKRQSVAFWCNPISGHATLYWYQQILGQGPKLLIQFQNNGVVDDSQLPKDRFSAERLKGVDSTLKIQPAKLEDSAVYLCASFSGRDTGELFFGEGSRLTVL.

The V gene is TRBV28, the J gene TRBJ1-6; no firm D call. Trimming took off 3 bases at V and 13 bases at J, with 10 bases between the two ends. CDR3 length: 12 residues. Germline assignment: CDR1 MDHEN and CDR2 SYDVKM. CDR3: CASSLSREPLHF. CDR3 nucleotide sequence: TGTGCCAGCAGTTTGTCAAGAGAGCCCCTCCACTTT. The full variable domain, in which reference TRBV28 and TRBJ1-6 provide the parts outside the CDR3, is DVKVTQSSRYLVKRTGEKVFLECVQDMDHENMFWYRQDPGLGLRLIYFSYDVKMKEKGDIPEGYSVSREKKERFSLILESASTNQTSMYLCASSLSREPLHFGNGTRLTVT.

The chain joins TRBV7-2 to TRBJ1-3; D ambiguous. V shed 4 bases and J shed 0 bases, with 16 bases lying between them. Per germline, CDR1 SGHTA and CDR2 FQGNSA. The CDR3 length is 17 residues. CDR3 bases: TGTGCCAGCAGCTCCTACCGGGATTTCAACTCTGGAAACACCATATATTTT. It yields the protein CASSSYRDFNSGNTIYF.

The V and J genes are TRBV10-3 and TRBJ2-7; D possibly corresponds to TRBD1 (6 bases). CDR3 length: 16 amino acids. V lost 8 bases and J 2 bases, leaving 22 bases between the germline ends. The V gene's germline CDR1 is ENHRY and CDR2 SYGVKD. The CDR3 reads CAILIRTGSDTYEQYF. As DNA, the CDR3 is TGTGCCATCTTGATACGAACAGGGTCCGACACCTACGAGCAGTACTTC.

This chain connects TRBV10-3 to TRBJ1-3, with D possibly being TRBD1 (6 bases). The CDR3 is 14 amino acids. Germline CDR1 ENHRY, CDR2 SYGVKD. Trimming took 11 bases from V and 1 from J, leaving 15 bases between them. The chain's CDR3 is CAAGDTGSGNTIYF. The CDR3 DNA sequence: TGTGCCGCGGGGGACACAGGATCTGGAAACACCATATATTTT.

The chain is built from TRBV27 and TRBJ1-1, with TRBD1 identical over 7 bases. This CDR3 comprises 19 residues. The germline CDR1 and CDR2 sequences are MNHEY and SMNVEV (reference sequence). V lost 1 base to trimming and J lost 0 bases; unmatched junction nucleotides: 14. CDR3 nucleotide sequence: TGTGCCAGCAGTTTATGGGCGACAGGGTTAGGGGGTATGAACACTGAAGCTTTCTTT. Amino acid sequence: CASSLWATGLGGMNTEAFF.

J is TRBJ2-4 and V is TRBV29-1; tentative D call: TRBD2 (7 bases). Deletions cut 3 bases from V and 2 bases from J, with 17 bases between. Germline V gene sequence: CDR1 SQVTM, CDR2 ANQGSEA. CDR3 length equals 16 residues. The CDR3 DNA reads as TGCAGCGTTGACGGCGGGGGCGTACCCCCCAAAAACATTCAGTACTTC. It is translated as CSVDGGGVPPKNIQYF.

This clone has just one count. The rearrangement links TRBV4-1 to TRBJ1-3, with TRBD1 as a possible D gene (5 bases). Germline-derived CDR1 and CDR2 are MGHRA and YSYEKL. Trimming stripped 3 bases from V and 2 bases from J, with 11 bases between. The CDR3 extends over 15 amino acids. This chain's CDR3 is CASSQIRVPGNTIYF. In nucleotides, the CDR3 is TGCGCCAGCAGCCAGATCAGGGTCCCTGGAAACACCATATATTTT.